The entry that follows covers one T cell receptor beta chain sequence. At least ten counts were recorded for this clonotype. Its antigen is not yet known. One base away there is no much larger clone; base qualities are not given. Each patient had bone marrow sampled at the time of active disease. Ficoll-Hypaque density gradient centrifugation was used to isolate bone marrow mononuclear cells. To remove myeloma plasma cells, the cells were labeled with CD138 magnetic microbeads on a MACS separator, and CD138-negative cells were then collected by negative selection. The purity of the isolated cells was checked by flow cytometry with CD138 antibodies on an Attune NxT. TRIzol reagent was used to extract total RNA, and a NanoDrop spectrophotometer was used to quantify the extracted RNA. For each patient, paired RNA-seq and IR-seq were run on the CD138-negative bone marrow sample from that patient. Starting from around 400 ng RNA, TCR libraries were constructed with the Immunoverse kit using molecular barcoded adaptors that cover the alpha/delta and beta/gamma chains. TCR library preparation used the same RNA that went into transcriptome sequencing. TCR libraries were sequenced on an Illumina HiSeq 4000 with 2 x 150 cycles. For the original study's pipeline: Using MiXCR, which included quality filtering and error correction, TCR reads were aligned to human V, D, J and C references and then assembled into CDR3 clonotypes. Clonotype counts and gene usage diversity were analyzed with the tcR package in R. For inspection of raw mapping reads, RNA-seq reads were mapped by STAR aligner version 2.5.3a onto GRCh37 of the human genome. To test how sequencing depth affected the clonotypes detected, IR-seq fastq files were randomly downsampled with Seqtk 1.3. In TCRdb, the public reads were trimmed at Q25 with fastp and aligned with MiXCR, with productive beta chains retained. One record per CDR3 amino acid sequence lists the most common genes and DNA. TCRdb's processing, not the authors', yielded these V and J calls. The table for this sample lists roughly 61,000 distinct CDR3 sequences; approximately 13% of them were counted only once. The top ten hold around 16% of the sample.

These data are taken from a study of read filtering for tumor transcriptome and immune sequencing (TCRdb year 2020). The study in broad terms: The cohort had about 17 male and more than 11 female patients with a mean age of roughly 66 years, ranging from roughly 45 to 80. After DNase treatment, whole-transcriptome libraries were prepared using the TruSeq RNA Access Library Prep Kit. Per sample, about 4.05 to 10.27 million TCR-region mapped reads were obtained with IR-seq, compared with only about 85 to 1273 with RNA-seq. One main goal was a read-filtering strategy for immune repertoire data, in particular deciding whether clonotypes backed by only one read should be removed. By revised international staging, eight or nine patients were R-ISS I, approximately 15 were R-ISS II and roughly 7 were R-ISS III. Using the same bone marrow samples, the study compared TCR repertoires obtained by targeted immune repertoire sequencing with those obtained by bulk whole-transcriptome sequencing.

Broad study findings and their caveats: Compared with RNA-seq, IR-seq captured clonotypes at much greater depth and more reliably, and a smaller IR-seq throughput was enough to identify most of the shared clonotypes. The correlation between IR-seq and RNA-seq shared clonotype proportions was increased by removal of single-read clonotypes. The sorted CD138-negative fraction was composed of a mixed bone marrow immune population rather than of purified T cells. Single-read clonotypes made up about 82% of clonotypes but only approximately 3.5% of total reads in IR-seq, compared with roughly 70% of clonotypes and roughly 40% of reads in RNA-seq.

There are 15 amino acids in the CDR3, from cysteine to phenylalanine inclusive. Just CDR3 DNA is preserved here, 45 bases in frame from base 1. The germline V gene encodes CDR1 DFQATT and CDR2 SNEGSKA (reference sequence). V loses 4 bases of germline sequence and J loses 4 bases, and the interval between the two ends is 19 bases. This clonotype was sampled from a donor aged 40 or older with multiple myeloma. In this chain, TRBV20-1 is recombined with TRBJ1-2, with no confidently assigned D gene. Sequenced input: a population of CD138-negative cells sorted from bone marrow. Read against the paper, the sample's cell subset or site label means: bone marrow mononuclear cells depleted of CD138+ plasma/myeloma cells by negative magnetic selection. The CDR3 protein sequence reads: CSAKDRGKGSYGYTF. The DNA sequence reads TGCAGTGCTAAAGATCGGGGAAAAGGATCCTATGGCTACACCTTC.